This T cell receptor beta chain came from a study of blood T cells in healthy people across ages. Study outcomes and limitations: The study could not conclusively compare naive and antigen-experienced cells, given its unsorted PBMCs. Per-million-T-cell TCR beta diversity fell roughly linearly with age.

Using a J-beta primer mix together with a sample-barcoded 5' primer, a second PCR was run for roughly 6 to 11 cycles. Each cDNA molecule, via a template-switch adaptor with 12 random nucleotides, was tagged. TCRdb reprocessed the 5' RACE reads via MiXCR and lists one record per CDR3 protein. The sample yields just under 900,000 distinct CDR3 sequences, around 26% seen once. To note about this clonotype: What it binds is not known.

This sequence was found in an elderly woman in good health. The sequenced sample was blood.

CDR3 DNA sequence: TGTGCCAGCAGTGGTTCGGGGCACATCTACAATGAGCAGTACTTC. Protein sequence: CASSGSGHIYNEQYF. J is TRBJ2-5 and V is TRBV6-2 or TRBV6-3, with D perhaps assigned TRBD1 or TRBD2 (5 bases each). CDR1 is MNHEY, CDR2 SVGEGT, per germline. V lost 5 bases and J lost 11, with 24 bases in between. CDR3 size: 15 residues.